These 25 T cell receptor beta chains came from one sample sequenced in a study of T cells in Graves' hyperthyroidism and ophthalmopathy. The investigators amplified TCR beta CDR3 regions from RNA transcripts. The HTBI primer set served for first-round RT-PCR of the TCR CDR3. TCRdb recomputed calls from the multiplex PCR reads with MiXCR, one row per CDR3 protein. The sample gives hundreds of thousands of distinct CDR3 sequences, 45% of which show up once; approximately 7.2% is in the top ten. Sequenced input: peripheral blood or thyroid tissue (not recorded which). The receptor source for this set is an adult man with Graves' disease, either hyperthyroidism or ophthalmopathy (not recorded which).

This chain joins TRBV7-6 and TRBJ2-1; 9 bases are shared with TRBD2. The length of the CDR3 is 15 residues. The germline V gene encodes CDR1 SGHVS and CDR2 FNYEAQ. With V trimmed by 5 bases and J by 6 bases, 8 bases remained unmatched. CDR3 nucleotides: TGTGCCAGCAGCCGGGGACTAGCCCTTGTCAATGAGCAGTTCTTC. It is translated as CASSRGLALVNEQFF.

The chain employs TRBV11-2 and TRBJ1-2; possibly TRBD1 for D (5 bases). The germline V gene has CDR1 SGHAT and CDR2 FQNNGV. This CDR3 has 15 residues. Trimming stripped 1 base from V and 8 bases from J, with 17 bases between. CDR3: CASSLGQPGERGYTF. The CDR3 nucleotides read TGTGCCAGCAGCTTAGGTCAACCGGGGGAAAGAGGCTACACCTTC.

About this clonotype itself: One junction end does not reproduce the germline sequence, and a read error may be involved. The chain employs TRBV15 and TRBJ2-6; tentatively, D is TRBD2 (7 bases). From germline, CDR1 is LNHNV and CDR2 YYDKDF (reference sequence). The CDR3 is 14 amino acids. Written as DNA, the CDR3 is TGTGCCACCAGCAGAGATCGGGGGGCCTACGTCCTGACTTTC. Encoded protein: CATSRDRGAYVLTF.

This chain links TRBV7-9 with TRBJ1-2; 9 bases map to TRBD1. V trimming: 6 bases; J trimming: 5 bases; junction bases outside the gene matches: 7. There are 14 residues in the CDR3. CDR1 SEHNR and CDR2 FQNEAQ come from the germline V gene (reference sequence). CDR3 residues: CASRPGQGWYGYTF. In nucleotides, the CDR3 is TGTGCCAGCAGGCCGGGACAGGGCTGGTATGGCTACACCTTC. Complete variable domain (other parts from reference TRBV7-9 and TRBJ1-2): DTGVSQNPRHKITKRGQNVTFRCDPISEHNRLYWYRQTLGQGPEFLTYFQNEAQLEKSRLLSDRFSAERPKGSFSTLEIQRTEQGDSAMYLCASRPGQGWYGYTFGSGTRLTVV.

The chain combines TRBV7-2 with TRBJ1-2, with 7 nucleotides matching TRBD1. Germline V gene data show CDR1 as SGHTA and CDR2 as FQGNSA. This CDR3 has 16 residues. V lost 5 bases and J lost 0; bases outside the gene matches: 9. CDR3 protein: CASSLRTGHSNYGYTF. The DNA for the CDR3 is TGTGCCAGCAGCCTGCGGACAGGACACTCTAACTATGGCTACACCTTC.

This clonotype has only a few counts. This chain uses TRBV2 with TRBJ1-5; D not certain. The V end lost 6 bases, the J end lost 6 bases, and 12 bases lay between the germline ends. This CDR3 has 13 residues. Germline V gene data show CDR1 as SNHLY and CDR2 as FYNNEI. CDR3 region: CASSQDMGQPQHF. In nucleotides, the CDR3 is TGTGCCAGCAGCCAAGATATGGGTCAGCCCCAGCATTTT.

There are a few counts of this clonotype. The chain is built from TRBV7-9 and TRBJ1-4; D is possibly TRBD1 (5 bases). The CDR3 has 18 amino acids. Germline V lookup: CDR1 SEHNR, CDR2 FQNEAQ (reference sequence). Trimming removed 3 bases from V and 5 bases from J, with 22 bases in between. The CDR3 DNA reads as TGTGCCAGCAGCTTTCTTTCGGGCAGGGCGAGCTTAAATGAAAAACTGTTTTTT. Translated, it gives CASSFLSGRASLNEKLFF.

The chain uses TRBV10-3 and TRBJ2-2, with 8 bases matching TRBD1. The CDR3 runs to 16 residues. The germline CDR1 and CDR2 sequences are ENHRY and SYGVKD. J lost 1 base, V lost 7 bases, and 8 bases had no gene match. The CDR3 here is CAITESGTGNTGELFF. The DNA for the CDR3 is TGTGCCATCACCGAATCTGGGACAGGGAACACCGGGGAGCTGTTTTTT.

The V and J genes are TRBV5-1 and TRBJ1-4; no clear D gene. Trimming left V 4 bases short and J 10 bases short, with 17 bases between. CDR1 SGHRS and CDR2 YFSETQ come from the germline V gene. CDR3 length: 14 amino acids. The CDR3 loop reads CASSPREAFGKLFF. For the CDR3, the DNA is TGCGCCAGCAGCCCAAGGGAGGCGTTCGGAAAACTGTTTTTT.

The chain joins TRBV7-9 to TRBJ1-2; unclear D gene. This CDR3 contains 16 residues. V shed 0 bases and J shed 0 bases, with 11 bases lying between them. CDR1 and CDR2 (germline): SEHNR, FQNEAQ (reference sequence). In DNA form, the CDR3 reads TGTGCCAGCAGCTTAGCGCTCCCTGGGACTAACTATGGCTACACCTTC. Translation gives CASSLALPGTNYGYTF.

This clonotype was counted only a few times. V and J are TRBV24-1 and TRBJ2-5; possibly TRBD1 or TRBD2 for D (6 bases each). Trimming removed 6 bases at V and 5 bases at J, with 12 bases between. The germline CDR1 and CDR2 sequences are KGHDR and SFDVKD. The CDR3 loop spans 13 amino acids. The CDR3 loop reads CATSRGGSETQYF. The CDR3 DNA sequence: TGTGCCACCAGTCGAGGGGGGAGTGAGACCCAGTACTTC.

The CDR3 region is CASSEGGRGFSGANVLTF. The CDR3 nucleotides are TGTGCCAGCAGTGAAGGGGGCAGGGGCTTCTCTGGGGCCAACGTCCTGACTTTC. The V gene is TRBV2, the J gene TRBJ2-6, with D maybe TRBD1 (6 bases). CDR1 is SNHLY and CDR2 is FYNNEI in the germline V gene. The CDR3 spans 18 residues. Trimming shortened V by 1 base and J by 0 bases, and 13 bases separated the two germline ends.

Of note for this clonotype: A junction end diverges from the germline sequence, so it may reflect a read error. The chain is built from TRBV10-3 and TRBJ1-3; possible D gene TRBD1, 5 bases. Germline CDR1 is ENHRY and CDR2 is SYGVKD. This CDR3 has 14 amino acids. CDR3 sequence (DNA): TGTGCCAGCAGTTACCAGGGATTTGGAAACACCATATATTTT. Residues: CASSYQGFGNTIYF.

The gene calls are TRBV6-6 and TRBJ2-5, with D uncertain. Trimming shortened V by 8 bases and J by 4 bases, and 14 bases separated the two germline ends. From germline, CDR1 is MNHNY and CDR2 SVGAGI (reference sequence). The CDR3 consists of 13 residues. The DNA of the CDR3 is TGTGCCAGCTCCGACGTTGTGGGAGAGACCCAGTACTTC. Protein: CASSDVVGETQYF.

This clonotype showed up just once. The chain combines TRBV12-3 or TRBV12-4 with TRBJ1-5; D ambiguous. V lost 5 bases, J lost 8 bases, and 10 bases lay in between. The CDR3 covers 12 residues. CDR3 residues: CASSEAGEPQHF. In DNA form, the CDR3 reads TGTGCCAGCAGTGAAGCCGGGGAGCCCCAGCATTTT.

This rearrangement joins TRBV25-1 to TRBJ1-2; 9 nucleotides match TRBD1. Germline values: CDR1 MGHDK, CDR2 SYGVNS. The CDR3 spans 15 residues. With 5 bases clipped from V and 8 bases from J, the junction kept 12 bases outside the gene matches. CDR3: CASSYTGGAEVGYTF. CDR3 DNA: TGTGCCAGCAGTTACACAGGGGGCGCGGAGGTCGGCTACACCTTC.

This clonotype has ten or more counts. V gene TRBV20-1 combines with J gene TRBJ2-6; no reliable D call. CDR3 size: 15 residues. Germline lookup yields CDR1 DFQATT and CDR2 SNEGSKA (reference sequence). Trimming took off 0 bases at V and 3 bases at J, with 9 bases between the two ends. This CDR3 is CSARDPLGGANVLTF. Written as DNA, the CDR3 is TGCAGTGCTAGAGATCCCCTAGGTGGGGCCAACGTCCTGACTTTC.

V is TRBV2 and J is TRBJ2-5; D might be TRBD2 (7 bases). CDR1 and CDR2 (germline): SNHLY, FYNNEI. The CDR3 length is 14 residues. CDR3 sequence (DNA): TGTGCTAGAGTCCCCCGGGGGGCGGGAGAGACCCAGTACTTC. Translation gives CARVPRGAGETQYF.

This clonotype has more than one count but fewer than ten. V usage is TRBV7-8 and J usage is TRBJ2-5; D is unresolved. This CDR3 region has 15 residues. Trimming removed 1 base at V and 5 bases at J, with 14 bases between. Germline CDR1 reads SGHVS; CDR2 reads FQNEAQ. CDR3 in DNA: TGTGCCAGCAGCTTAGATTTCGGGTTTAGGGAGACCCAGTACTTC. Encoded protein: CASSLDFGFRETQYF.

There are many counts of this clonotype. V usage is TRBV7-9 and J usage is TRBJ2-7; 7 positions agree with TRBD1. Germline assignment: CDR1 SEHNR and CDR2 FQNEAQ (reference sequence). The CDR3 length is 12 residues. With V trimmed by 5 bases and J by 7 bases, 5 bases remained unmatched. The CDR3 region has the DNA TGTGCCAGCAGCCAACAGGGGTGGGAGCAGTACTTC. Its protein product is CASSQQGWEQYF.

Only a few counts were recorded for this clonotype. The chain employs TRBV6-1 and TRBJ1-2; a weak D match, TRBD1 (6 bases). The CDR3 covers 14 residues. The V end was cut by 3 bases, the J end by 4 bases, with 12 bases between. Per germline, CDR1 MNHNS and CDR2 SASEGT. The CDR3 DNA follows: TGTGCCAGCAGTGAGGACAGAGCCTTCTATGGCTACACCTTC. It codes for CASSEDRAFYGYTF.

The CDR3 sequence: CASSRPTGTGANVLTF. The CDR3 bases are TGTGCCAGCAGCCGACCTACAGGGACTGGGGCCAACGTCCTGACTTTC. The V and J genes are TRBV5-4 and TRBJ2-6; perhaps TRBD1 as D (6 bases). The CDR3 is 16 residues long. V lost 4 bases and J lost 2, with 13 bases in between. CDR1 and CDR2 from the germline V gene are SGHNT and YYREEE (reference sequence).

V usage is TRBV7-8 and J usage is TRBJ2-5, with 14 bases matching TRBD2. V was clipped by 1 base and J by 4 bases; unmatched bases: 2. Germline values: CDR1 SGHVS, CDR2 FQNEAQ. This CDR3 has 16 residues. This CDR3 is CASSLGGTSGGETQYF. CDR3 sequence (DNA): TGTGCCAGCAGCTTAGGGGGGACTAGCGGGGGAGAGACCCAGTACTTC. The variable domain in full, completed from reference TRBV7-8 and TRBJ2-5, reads GAGVSQSPRYKVAKRGQDVALRCDPISGHVSLFWYQQALGQGPEFLTYFQNEAQLDKSGLPSDRFFAERPEGSVSTLKIQRTQQEDSAVYLCASSLGGTSGGETQYFGPGTRLLVL.

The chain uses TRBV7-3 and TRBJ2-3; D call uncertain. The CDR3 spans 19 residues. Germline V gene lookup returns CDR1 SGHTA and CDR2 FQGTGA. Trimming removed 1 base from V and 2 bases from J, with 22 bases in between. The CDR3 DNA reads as TGTGCCAGCAGCTTAAGGGGTCGCGCCTCCCCACCTCCCACAGATACGCAGTATTTT. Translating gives CASSLRGRASPPPTDTQYF.

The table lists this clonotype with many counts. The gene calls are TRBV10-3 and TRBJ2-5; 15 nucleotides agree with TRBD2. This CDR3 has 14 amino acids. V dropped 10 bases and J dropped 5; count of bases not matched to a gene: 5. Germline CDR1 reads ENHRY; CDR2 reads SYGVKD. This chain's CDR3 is CATSGLAGGETQYF. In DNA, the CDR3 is TGTGCCACGTCGGGACTAGCGGGGGGTGAGACCCAGTACTTC.